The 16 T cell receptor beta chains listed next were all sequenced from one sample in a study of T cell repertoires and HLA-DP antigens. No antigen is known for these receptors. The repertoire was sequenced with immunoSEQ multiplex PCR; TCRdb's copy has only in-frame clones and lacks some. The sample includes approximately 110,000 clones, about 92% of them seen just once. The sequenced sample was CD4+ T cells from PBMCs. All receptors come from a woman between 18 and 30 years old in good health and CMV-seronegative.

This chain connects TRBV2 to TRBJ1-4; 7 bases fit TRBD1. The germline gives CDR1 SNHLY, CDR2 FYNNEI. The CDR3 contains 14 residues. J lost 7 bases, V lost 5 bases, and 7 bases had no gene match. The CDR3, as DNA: TGTGCCAGCAGTCTAGACAGGGCCCTTGAAAAACTGTTTTTT. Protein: CASSLDRALEKLFF.

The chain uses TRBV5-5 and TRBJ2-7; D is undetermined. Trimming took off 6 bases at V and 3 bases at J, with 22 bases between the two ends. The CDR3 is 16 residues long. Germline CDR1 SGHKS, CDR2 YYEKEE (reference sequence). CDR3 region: CASNKNPLLLVYEQYF. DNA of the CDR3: TGTGCCAGCAATAAAAACCCCCTGCTTCTGGTCTACGAGCAGTACTTC.

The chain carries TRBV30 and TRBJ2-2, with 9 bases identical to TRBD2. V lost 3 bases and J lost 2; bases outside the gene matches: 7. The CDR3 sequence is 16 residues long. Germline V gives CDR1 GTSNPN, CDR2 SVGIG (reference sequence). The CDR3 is CAWRSGGRANTGELFF. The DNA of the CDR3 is TGTGCCTGGAGGTCGGGCGGGAGGGCCAACACCGGGGAGCTGTTTTTT.

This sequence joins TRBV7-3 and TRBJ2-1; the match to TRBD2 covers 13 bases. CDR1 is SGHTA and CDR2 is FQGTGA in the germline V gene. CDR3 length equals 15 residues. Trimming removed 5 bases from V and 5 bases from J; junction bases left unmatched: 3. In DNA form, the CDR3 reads TGTGCCAGCAGCCAACTAGCGGGAGGGAACAATGAGCAGTTCTTC. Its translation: CASSQLAGGNNEQFF.

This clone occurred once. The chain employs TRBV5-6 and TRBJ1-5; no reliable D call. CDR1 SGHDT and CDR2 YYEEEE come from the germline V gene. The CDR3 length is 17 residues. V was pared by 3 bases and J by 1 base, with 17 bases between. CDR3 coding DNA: TGTGCCAGCAGCTCGTTGGGTAGGGAGGGAAGCAATCAGCCCCAGCATTTT. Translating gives CASSSLGREGSNQPQHF.

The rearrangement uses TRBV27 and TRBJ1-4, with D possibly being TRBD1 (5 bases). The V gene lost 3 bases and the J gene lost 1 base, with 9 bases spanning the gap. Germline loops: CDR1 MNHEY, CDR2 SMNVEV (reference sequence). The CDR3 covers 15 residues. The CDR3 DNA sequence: TGTGCCAGCAGTTTGGTAGGGGTAACTAATGAAAAACTGTTTTTT. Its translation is CASSLVGVTNEKLFF.

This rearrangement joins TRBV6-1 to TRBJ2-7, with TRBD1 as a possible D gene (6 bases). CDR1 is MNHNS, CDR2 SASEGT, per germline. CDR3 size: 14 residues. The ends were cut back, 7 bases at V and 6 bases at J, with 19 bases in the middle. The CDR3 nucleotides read TGTGCCAGCACGGGCACAGGGCCCATGTTCGAGCAGTACTTC. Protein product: CASTGTGPMFEQYF.

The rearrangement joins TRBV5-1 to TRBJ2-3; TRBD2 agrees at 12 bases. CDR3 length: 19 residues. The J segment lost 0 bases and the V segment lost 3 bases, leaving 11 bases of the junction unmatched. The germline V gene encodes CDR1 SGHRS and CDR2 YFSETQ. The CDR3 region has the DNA TGCGCCAGCAGCTCGGCCCCTAGCGGGGGGGTTTCGAGCACAGATACGCAGTATTTT. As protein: CASSSAPSGGVSSTDTQYF.

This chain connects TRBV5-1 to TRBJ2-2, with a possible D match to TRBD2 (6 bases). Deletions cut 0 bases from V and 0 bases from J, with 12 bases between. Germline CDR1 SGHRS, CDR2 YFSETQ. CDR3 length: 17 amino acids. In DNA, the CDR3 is TGCGCCAGCAGCTTGGACGGCGGGGCGCCGAACACCGGGGAGCTGTTTTTT. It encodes CASSLDGGAPNTGELFF.

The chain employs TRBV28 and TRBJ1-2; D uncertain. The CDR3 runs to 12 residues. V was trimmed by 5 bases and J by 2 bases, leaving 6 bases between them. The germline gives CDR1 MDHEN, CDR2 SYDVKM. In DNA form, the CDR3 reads TGTGCCAGCAGTAAGCAGAACTATGGCTACACCTTC. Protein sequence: CASSKQNYGYTF.

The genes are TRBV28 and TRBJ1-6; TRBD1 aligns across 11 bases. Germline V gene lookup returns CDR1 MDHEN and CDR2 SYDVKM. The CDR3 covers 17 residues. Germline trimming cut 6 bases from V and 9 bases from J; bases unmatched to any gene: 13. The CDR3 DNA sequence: TGTGCCAGCAGCTACCGGGACAGGGGGAATATTGGTTCACCCCTCCACTTT. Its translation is CASSYRDRGNIGSPLHF.

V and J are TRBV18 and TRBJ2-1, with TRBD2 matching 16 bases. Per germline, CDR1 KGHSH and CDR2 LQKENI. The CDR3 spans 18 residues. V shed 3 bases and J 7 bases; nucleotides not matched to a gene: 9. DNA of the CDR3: TGTGCCAGCTCACCCGGGACTAGCGGGAGGGCCTATAAAAATGAGCAGTTCTTC. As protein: CASSPGTSGRAYKNEQFF. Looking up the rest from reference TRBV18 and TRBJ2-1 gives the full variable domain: NAGVMQNPRHLVRRRGQEARLRCSPMKGHSHVYWYRQLPEEGLKFMVYLQKENIIDESGMPKERFSAEFPKEGPSILRIQQVVRGDSAAYFCASSPGTSGRAYKNEQFFGPGTRLTVL.

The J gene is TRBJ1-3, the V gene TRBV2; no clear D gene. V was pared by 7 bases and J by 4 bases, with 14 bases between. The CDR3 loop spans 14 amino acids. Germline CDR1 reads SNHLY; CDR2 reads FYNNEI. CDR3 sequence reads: CASIEERTGNTIYF. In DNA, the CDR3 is TGTGCCAGCATCGAAGAACGAACGGGAAACACCATATATTTT.

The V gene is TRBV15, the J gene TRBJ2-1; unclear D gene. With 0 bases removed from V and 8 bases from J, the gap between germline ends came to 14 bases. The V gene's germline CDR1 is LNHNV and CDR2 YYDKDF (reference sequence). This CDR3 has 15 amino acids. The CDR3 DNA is TGTGCCACCAGCAGAGATCGCCAACGTAACCATGAGCAGTTCTTC. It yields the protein CATSRDRQRNHEQFF.

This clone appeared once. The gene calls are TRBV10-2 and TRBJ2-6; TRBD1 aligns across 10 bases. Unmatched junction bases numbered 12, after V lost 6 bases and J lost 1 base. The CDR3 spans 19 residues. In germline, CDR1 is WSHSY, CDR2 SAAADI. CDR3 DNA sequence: TGCGCCAGCAGCGACAAGATCGGACAGGGGGATTCTGGGGCCAACGTCCTGACTTTC. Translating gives CASSDKIGQGDSGANVLTF.

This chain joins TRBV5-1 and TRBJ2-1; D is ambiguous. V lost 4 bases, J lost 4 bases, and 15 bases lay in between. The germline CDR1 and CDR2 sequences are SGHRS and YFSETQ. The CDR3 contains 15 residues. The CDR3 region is CASSLRNVEYNEQFF. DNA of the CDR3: TGCGCCAGCAGCCTAAGAAATGTAGAATACAATGAGCAGTTCTTC.